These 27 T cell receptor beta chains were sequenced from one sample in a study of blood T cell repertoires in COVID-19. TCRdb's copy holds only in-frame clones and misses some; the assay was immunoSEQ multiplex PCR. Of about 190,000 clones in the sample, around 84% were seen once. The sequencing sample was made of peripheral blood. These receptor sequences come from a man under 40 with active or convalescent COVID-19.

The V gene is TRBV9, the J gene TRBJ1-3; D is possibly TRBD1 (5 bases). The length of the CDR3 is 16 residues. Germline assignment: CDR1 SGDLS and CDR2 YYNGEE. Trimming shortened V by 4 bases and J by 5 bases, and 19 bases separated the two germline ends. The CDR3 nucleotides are TGTGCCAGCAGCTTTAACGACGGACAAGATAGAAACACCATATATTTT. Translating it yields CASSFNDGQDRNTIYF. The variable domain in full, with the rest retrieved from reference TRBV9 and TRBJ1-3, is DSGVTQTPKHLITATGQRVTLRCSPRSGDLSVYWYQQSLDQGLQFLIQYYNGEERAKGNILERFSAQQFPDLHSELNLSSLELGDSALYFCASSFNDGQDRNTIYFGEGSWLTVV.

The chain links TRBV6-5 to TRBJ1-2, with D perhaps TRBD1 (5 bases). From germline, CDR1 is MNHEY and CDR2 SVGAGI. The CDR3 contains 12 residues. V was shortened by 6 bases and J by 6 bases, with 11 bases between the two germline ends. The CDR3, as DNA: TGTGCCAGCAGCCAGGGCCTGGATGGCTACACCTTC. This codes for CASSQGLDGYTF.

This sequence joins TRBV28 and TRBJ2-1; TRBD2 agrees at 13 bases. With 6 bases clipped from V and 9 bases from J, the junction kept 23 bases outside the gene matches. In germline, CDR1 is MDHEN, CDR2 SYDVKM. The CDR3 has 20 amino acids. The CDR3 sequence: CASSRTQTTSGGVSWAEQFF. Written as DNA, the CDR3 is TGTGCCAGCAGCCGAACTCAAACCACTAGCGGGGGGGTCTCATGGGCTGAGCAGTTCTTC.

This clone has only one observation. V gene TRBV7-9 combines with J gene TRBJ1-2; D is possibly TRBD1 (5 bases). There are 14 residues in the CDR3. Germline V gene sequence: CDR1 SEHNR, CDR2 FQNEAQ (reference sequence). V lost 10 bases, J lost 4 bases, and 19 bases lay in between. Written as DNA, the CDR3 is TGTGCCACTACTCCGGAGGAGGGACCCTATGGCTACACCTTC. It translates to CATTPEEGPYGYTF.

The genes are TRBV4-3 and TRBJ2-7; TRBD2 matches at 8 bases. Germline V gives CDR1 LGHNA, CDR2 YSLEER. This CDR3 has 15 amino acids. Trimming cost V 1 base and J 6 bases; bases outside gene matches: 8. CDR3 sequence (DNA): TGCGCCAGCAGCCAAGGGCTAGCGGGCTCTCGCGAGCAGTACTTC. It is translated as CASSQGLAGSREQYF.

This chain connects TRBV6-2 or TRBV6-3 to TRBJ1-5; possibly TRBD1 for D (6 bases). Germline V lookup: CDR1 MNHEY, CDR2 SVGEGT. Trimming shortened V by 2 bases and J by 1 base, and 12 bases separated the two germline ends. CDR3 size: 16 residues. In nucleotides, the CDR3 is TGTGCCAGCAGTTACGCCAGGGGCCAAAGCAATCAGCCCCAGCATTTT. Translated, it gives CASSYARGQSNQPQHF.

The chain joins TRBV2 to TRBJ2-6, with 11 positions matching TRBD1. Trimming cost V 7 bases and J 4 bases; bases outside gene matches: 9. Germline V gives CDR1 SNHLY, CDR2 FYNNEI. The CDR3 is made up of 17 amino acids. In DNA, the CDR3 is TGTGCCAGCAACCCTGGACAGGGGGCGGACGGGGCCAACGTCCTGACTTTC. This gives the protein CASNPGQGADGANVLTF. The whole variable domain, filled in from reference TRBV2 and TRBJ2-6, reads EPEVTQTPSHQVTQMGQEVILRCVPISNHLYFYWYRQILGQKVEFLVSFYNNEISEKSEIFDDQFSVERPDGSNFTLKIRSTKLEDSAMYFCASNPGQGADGANVLTFGAGSRLTVL.

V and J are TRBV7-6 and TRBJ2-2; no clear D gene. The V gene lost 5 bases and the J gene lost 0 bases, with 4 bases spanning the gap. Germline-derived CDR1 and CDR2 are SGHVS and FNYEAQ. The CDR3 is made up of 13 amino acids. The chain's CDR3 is CASSQTNTGELFF. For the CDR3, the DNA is TGTGCCAGCAGCCAGACGAACACCGGGGAGCTGTTTTTT.

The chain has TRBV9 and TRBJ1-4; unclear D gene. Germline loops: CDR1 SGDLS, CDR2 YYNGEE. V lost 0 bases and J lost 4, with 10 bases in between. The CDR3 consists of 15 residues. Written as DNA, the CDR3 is TGTGCCAGCAGCGTAGATGGAGGGATTAATGAAAAACTGTTTTTT. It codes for CASSVDGGINEKLFF.

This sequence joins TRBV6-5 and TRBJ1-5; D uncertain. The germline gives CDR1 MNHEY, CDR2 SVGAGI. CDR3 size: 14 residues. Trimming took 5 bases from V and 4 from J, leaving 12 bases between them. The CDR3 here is CASSTPTANQPQHF. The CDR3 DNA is TGTGCCAGCAGTACCCCCACCGCGAATCAGCCCCAGCATTTT.

In DNA, the CDR3 is TGTGCCAGCAGTGGGACTAGTGAGGAGCAGTTCTTC. It specifies CASSGTSEEQFF. The genes are TRBV2 and TRBJ2-1, with TRBD2 matching 7 bases. Trimming removed 4 bases from V and 10 bases from J; junction bases left unmatched: 4. This CDR3 has 12 residues. Germline loops: CDR1 SNHLY, CDR2 FYNNEI.

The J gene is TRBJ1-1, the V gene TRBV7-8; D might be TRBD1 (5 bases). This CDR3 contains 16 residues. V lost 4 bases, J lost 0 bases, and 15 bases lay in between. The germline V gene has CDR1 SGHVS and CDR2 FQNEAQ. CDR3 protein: CASSSQGAGLNTEAFF. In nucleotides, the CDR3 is TGTGCCAGCAGCTCTCAGGGTGCCGGACTGAACACTGAAGCTTTCTTT.

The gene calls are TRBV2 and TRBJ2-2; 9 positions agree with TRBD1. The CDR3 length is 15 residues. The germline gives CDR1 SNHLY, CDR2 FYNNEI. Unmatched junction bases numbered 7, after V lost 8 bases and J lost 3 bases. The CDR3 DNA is TGTGCCAGCTACTCGGGACAGGGACACACCGGGGAGCTGTTTTTT. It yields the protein CASYSGQGHTGELFF.

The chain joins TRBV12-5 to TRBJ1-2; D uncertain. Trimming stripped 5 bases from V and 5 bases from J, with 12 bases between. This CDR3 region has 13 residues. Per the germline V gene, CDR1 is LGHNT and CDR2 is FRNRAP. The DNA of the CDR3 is TGTGCTAGTGGTGCAGCGACCCGGTATGGCTACACCTTC. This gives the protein CASGAATRYGYTF.

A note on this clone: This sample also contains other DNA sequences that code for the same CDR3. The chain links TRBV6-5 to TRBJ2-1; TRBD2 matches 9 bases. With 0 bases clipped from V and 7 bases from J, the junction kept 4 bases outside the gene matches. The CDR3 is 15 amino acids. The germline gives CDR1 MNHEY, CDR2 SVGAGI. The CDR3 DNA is TGTGCCAGCAGTTACTCCGCGGGGGGGCCAAATGAGCAGTTCTTC. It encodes CASSYSAGGPNEQFF.

CDR3 sequence: CASSQDWGTSGRAAQYF. DNA of the CDR3: TGTGCCAGCAGCCAAGATTGGGGGACTAGCGGGAGGGCGGCGCAGTACTTC. The gene calls are TRBV3-1 (or the pseudogene TRBV3-2) and TRBJ2-7, with 16 bases aligning to TRBD2. This CDR3 spans 17 amino acids. CDR1 and CDR2 (germline): LGHDT, YNNKEL (reference sequence). Losses at the gene ends were 0 bases for V and 9 bases for J; bases not matched to a gene: 8.

The CDR3: CASSITRQGIYGYTF. For the CDR3, the DNA is TGTGCCAGTAGTATCACCCGACAGGGCATCTATGGCTACACCTTC. The chain employs TRBV19 and TRBJ1-2; 7 bases line up with TRBD1. V gave up 3 bases and J gave up 4 bases; unmatched junction bases: 8. CDR1 is LNHDA, CDR2 SQIVND, per germline (reference sequence). CDR3 size: 15 residues.

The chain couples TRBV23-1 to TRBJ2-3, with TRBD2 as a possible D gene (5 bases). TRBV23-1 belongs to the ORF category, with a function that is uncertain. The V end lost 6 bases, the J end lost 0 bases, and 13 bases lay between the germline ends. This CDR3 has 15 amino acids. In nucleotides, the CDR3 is TGCGCCAGCAGCCCCGGGCGGGCGAGCACAGATACGCAGTATTTT. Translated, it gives CASSPGRASTDTQYF.

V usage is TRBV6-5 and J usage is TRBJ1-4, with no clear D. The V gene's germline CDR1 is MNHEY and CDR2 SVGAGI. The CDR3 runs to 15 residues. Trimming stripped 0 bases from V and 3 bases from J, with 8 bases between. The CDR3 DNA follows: TGTGCCAGCAGTTACTCCGGGGATCCTAATGAAAAACTGTTTTTT. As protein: CASSYSGDPNEKLFF.

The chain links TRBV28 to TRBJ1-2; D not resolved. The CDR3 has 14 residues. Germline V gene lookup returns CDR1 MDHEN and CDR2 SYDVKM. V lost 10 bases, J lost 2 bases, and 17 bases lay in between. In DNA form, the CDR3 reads TGTGCCACCGAGGCCCCACCCCGGAACTATGGCTACACCTTC. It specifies CATEAPPRNYGYTF.

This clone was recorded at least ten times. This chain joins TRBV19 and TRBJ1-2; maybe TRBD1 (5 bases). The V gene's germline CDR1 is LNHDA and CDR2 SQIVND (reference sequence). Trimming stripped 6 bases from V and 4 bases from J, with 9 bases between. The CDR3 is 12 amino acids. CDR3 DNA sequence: TGTGCCAGTAGGCCGGGACTCTATGGCTACACCTTC. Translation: CASRPGLYGYTF.

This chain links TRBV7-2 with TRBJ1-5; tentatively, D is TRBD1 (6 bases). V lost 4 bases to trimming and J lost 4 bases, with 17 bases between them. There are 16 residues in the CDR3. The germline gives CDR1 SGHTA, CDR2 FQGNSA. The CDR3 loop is CASSSSGAERNQPQHF. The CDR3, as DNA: TGTGCCAGCAGCTCATCAGGGGCGGAACGGAATCAGCCCCAGCATTTT.

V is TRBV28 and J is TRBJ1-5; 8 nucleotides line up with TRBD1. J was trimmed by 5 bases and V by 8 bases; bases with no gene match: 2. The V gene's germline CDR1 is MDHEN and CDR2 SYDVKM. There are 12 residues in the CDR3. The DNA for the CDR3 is TGTGCCAGCCCGACAGGGGATCAGCCCCAGCATTTT. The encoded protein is CASPTGDQPQHF.

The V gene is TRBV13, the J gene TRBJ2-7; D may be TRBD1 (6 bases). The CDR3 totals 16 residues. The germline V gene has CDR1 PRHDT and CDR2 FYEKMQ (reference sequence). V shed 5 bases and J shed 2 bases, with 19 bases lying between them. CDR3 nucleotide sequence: TGTGCCAGCAGCGGGGGCCCCGGGACGGTAACCTACGAGCAGTACTTC. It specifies CASSGGPGTVTYEQYF. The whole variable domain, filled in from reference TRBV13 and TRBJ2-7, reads AAGVIQSPRHLIKEKRETATLKCYPIPRHDTVYWYQQGPGQDPQFLISFYEKMQSDKGSIPDRFSAQQFSDYHSELNMSSLELGDSALYFCASSGGPGTVTYEQYFGPGTRLTVT.

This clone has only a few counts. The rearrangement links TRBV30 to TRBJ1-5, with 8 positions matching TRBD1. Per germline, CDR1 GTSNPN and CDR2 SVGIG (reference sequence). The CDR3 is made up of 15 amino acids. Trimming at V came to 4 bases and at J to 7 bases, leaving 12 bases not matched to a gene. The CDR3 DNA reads TGTGCCTGGAAGATCTCCGGACAGGGAGGGCAGCCCCAGCATTTT. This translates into CAWKISGQGGQPQHF.

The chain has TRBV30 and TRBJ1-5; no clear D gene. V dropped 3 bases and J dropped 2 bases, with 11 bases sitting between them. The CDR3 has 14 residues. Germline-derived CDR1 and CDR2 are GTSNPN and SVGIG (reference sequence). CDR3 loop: CAWSADTGNQPQHF. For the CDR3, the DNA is TGTGCCTGGAGCGCCGACACAGGCAATCAGCCCCAGCATTTT.

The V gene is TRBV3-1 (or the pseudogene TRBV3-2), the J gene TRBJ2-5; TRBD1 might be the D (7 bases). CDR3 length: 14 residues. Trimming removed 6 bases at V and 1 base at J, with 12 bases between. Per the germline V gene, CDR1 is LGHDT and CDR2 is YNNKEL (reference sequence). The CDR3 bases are TGTGCCAGCAGACTGCGGGACAGCCAAGAGACCCAGTACTTC. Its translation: CASRLRDSQETQYF.